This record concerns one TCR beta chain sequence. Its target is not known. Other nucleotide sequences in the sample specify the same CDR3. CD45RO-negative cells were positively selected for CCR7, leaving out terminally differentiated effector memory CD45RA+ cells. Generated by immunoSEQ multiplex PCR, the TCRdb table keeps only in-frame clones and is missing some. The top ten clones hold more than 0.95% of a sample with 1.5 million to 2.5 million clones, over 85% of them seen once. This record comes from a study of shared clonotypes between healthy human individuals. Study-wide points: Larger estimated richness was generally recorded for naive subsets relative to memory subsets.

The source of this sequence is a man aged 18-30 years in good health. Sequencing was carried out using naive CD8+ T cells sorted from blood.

CDR3 region: CASSLTSSYEQYF. The CDR3 coding sequence is TGTGCCAGCAGTTTAACTAGTAGCTACGAGCAGTACTTC. The chain couples TRBV27 to TRBJ2-7, with D possibly being TRBD2 (5 bases). CDR1 MNHEY and CDR2 SMNVEV come from the germline V gene (reference sequence). This CDR3 spans 13 amino acids. The ends were cut back, 2 bases at V and 3 bases at J, with 8 bases in the middle.